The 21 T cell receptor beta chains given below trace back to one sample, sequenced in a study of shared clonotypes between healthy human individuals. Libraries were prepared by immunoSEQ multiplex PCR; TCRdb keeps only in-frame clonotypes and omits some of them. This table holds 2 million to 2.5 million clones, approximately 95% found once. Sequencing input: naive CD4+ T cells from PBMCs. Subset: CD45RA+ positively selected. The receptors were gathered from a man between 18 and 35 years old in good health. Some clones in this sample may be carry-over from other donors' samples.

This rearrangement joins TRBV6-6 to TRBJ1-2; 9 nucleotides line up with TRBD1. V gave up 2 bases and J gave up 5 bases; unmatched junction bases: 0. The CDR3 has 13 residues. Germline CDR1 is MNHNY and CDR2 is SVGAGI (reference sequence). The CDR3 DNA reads TGTGCCAGCAGTTACGACAGGGGGTATGGCTACACCTTC. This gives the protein CASSYDRGYGYTF.

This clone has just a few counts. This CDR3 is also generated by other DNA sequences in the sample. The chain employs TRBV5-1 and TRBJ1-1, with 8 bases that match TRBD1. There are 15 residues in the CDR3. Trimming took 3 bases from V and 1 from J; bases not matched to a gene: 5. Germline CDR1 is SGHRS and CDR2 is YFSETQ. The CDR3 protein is CASSSLGQGNTEAFF. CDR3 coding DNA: TGCGCCAGCAGCTCCCTAGGACAGGGGAACACTGAAGCTTTCTTT.

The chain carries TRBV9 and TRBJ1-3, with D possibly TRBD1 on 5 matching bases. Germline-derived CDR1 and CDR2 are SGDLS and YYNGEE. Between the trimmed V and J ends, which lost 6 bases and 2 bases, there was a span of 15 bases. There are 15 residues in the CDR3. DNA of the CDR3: TGTGCCAGCAATCCACAGGAATCCCCTGGAAACACCATATATTTT. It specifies CASNPQESPGNTIYF.

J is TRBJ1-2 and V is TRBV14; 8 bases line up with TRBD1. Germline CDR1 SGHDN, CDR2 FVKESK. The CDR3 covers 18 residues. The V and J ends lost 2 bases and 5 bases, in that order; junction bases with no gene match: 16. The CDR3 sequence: CASSQRRPRGRPSYGYTF. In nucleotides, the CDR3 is TGTGCCAGCAGCCAACGTCGGCCCAGGGGGCGACCCTCGTATGGCTACACCTTC.

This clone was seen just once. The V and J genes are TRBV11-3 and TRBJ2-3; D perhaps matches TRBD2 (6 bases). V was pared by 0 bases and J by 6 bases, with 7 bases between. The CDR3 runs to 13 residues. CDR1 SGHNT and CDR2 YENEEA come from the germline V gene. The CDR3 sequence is CASSLEGGDTQYF. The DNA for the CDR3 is TGTGCCAGCAGCTTAGAGGGGGGTGATACGCAGTATTTT. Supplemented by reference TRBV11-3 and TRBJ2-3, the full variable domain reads EAGVVQSPRYKIIEKKQPVAFWCNPISGHNTLYWYLQNLGQGPELLIRYENEEAVDDSQLPKDRFSAERLKGVDSTLKIQPAELGDSAVYLCASSLEGGDTQYFGPGTRLTVL.

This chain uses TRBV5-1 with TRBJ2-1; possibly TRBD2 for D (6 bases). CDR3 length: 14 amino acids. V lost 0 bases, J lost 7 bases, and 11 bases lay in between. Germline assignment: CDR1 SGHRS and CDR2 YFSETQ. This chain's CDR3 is CASSLAGDENEQFF. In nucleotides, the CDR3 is TGCGCCAGCAGCTTGGCGGGGGATGAGAATGAGCAGTTCTTC.

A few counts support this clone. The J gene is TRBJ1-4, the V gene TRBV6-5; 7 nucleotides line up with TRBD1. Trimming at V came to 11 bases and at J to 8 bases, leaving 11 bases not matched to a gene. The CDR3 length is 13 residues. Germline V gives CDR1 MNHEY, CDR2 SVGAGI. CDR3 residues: CAGEDRSSEKLFF. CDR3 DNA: TGTGCCGGAGAGGACAGGTCGTCGGAAAAACTGTTTTTT.

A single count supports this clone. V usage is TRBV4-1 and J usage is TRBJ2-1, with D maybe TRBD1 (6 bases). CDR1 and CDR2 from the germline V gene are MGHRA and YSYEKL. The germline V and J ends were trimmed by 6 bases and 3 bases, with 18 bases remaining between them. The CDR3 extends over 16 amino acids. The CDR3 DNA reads TGCGCCAGCAGTCCCGTGGCAGGGGCCGTCTACAATGAGCAGTTCTTC. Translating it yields CASSPVAGAVYNEQFF.

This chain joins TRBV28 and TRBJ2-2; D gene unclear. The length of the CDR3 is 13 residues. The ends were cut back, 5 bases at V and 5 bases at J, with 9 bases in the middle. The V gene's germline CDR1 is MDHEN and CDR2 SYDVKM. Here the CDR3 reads CASSQTQTGELFF. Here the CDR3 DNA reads TGTGCCAGCAGTCAGACCCAGACCGGGGAGCTGTTTTTT.

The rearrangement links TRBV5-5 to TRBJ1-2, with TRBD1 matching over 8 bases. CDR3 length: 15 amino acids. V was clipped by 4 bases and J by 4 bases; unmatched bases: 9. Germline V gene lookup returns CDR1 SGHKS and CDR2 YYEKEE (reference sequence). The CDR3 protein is CASSPGTGSFYGYTF. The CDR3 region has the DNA TGTGCCAGCAGCCCCGGGACAGGATCTTTCTATGGCTACACCTTC.

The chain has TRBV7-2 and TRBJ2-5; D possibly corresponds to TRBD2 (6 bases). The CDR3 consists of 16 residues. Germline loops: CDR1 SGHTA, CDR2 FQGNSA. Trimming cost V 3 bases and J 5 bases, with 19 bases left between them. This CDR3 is CASSFRRAGEAETQYF. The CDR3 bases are TGTGCCAGCAGCTTCCGGAGGGCAGGAGAGGCCGAGACCCAGTACTTC.

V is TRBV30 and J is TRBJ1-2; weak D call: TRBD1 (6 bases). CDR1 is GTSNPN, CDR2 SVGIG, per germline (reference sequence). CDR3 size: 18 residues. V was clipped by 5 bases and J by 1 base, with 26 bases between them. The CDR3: CAWAGAPIMTFHNYGYTF. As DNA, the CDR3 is TGTGCCTGGGCGGGGGCACCTATAATGACATTCCATAACTATGGCTACACCTTC.

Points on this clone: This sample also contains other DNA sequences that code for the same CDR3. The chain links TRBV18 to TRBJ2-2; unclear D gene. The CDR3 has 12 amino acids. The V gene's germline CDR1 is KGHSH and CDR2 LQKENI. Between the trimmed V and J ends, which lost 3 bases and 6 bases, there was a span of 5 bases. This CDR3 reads CASSPLSGELFF. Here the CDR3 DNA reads TGTGCCAGCTCACCGCTATCCGGGGAGCTGTTTTTT. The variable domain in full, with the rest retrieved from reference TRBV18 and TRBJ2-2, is NAGVMQNPRHLVRRRGQEARLRCSPMKGHSHVYWYRQLPEEGLKFMVYLQKENIIDESGMPKERFSAEFPKEGPSILRIQQVVRGDSAAYFCASSPLSGELFFGEGSRLTVL.

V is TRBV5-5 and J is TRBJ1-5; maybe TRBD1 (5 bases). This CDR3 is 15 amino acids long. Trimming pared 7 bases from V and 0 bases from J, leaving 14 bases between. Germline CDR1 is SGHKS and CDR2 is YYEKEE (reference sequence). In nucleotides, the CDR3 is TGTGCCAGCGGAGAGGGACCTTATAGCAATCAGCCCCAGCATTTT. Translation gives CASGEGPYSNQPQHF.

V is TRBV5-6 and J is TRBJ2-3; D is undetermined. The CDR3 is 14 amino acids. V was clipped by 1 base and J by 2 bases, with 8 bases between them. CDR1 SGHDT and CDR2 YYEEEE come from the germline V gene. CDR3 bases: TGTGCCAGCAGCTTGAGGGCGTACACAGATACGCAGTATTTT. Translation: CASSLRAYTDTQYF.

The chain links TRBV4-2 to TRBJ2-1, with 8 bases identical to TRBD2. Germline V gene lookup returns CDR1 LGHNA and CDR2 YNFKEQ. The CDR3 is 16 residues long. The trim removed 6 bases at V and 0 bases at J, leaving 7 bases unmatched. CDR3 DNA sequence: TGTGCCAGCAGTCATACTAGCGGACTCTCCTACAATGAGCAGTTCTTC. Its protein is CASSHTSGLSYNEQFF.

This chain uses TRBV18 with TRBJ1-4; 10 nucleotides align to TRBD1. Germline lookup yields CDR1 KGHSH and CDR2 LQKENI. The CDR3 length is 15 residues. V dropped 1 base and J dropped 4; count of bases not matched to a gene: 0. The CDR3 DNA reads TGTGCCAGCTCACCACGGACAGGGGGTAATGAAAAACTGTTTTTT. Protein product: CASSPRTGGNEKLFF.

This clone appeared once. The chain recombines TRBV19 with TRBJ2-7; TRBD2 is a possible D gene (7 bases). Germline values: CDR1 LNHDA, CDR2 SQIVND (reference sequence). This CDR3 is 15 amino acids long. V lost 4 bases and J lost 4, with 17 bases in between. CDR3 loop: CASSTYGGGSYEQYF. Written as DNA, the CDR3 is TGTGCCAGTAGTACCTATGGCGGGGGCTCTTACGAGCAGTACTTC.

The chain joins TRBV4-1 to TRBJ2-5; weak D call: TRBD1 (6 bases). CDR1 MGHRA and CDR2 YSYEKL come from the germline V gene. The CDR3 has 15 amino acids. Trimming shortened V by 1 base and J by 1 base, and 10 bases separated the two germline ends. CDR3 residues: CASSQGIGGQETQYF. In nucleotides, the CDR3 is TGCGCCAGCAGCCAAGGAATAGGGGGCCAAGAGACCCAGTACTTC.

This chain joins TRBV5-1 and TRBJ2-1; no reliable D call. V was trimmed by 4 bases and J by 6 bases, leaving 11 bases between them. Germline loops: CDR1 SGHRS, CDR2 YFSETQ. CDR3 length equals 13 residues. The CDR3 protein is CASSATTSNEQFF. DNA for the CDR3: TGCGCCAGCAGCGCAACTACCTCCAATGAGCAGTTCTTC. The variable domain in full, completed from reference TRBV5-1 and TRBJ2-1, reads KAGVTQTPRYLIKTRGQQVTLSCSPISGHRSVSWYQQTPGQGLQFLFEYFSETQRNKGNFPGRFSGRQFSNSRSEMNVSTLELGDSALYLCASSATTSNEQFFGPGTRLTVL.

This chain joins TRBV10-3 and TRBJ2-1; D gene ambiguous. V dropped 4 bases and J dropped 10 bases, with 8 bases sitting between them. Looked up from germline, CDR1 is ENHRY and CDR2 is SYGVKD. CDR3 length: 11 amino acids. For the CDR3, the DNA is TGTGCCATCAGTGGCGCCTCGGAGCAGTTCTTC. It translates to CAISGASEQFF.